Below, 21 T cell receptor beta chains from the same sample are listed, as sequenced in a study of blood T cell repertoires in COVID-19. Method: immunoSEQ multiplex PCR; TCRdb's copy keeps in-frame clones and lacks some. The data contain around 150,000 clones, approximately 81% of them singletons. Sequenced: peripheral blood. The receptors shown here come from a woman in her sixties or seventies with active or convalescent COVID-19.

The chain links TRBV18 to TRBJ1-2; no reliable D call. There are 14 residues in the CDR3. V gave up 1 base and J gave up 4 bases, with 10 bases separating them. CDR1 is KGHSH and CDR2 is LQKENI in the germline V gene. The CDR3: CASSPRRGIYGYTF. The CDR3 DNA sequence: TGTGCCAGCTCACCACGTAGAGGGATCTATGGCTACACCTTC.

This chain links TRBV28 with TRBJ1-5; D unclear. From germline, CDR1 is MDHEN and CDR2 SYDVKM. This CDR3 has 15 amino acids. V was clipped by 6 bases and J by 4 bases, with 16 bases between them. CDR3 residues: CASRLNGGPNQPQHF. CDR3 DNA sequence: TGTGCCAGCAGACTTAACGGAGGGCCGAATCAGCCCCAGCATTTT.

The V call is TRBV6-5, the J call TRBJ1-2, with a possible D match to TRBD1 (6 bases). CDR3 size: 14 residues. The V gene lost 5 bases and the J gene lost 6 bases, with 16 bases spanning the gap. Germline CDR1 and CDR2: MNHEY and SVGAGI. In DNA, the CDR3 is TGTGCCAGCAGTACAGGGAGCCGTAGGGATGGCTACACCTTC. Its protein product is CASSTGSRRDGYTF.

The CDR3 coding sequence is TGCAGTGCTAGCCCCGACAGGGGAGCTTTCTTT. Protein sequence: CSASPDRGAFF. V is TRBV20-1 and J is TRBJ1-1, with TRBD1 matching over 8 bases. V lost 3 bases to trimming and J lost 10 bases; unmatched junction nucleotides: 4. CDR1 is DFQATT and CDR2 is SNEGSKA in the germline V gene (reference sequence). This CDR3 is 11 amino acids long.

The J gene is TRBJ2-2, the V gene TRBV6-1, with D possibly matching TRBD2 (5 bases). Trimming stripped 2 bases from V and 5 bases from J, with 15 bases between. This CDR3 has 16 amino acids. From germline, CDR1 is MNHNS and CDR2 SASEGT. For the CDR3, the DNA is TGTGCCAGCAGTGAAATATCCATGAGGGTAACCGGGGAGCTGTTTTTT. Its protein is CASSEISMRVTGELFF.

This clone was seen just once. This CDR3 is CASLPGAGYPYNEQFF. Here the CDR3 DNA reads TGCGCCAGCCTACCCGGGGCGGGGTACCCCTACAATGAGCAGTTCTTC. The chain couples TRBV5-1 to TRBJ2-1; D might be TRBD2 (6 bases). Trimming took off 7 bases at V and 2 bases at J, with 19 bases between the two ends. The CDR3 loop spans 16 amino acids. CDR1 and CDR2 (germline): SGHRS, YFSETQ.

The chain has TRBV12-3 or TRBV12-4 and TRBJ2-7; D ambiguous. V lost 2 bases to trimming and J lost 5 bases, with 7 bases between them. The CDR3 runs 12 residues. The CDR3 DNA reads TGTGCCAGCAGTTTAACCACTAACGAGCAGTACTTC. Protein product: CASSLTTNEQYF.

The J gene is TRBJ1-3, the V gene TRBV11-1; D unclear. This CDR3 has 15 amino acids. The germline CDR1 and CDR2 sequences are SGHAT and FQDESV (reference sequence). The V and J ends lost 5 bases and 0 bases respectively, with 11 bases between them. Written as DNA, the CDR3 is TGTGCCAGCAGCCCAGGCAGACCCTCTGGAAACACCATATATTTT. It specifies CASSPGRPSGNTIYF.

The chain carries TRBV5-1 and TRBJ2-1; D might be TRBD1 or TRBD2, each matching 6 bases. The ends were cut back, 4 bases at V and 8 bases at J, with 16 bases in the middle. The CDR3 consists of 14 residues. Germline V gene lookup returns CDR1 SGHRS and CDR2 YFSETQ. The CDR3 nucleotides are TGCGCCAGCAGCCTGGGGGGCGGGATCGATGAGCAGTTCTTC. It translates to CASSLGGGIDEQFF. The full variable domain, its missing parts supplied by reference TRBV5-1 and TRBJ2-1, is KAGVTQTPRYLIKTRGQQVTLSCSPISGHRSVSWYQQTPGQGLQFLFEYFSETQRNKGNFPGRFSGRQFSNSRSEMNVSTLELGDSALYLCASSLGGGIDEQFFGPGTRLTVL.

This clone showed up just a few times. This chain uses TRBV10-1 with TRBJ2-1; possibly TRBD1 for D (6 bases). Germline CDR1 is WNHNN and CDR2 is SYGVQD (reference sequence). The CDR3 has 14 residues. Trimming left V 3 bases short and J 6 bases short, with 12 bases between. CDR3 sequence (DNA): TGCGCCAGCAGTGAAGGACAGACTTTCAATGAGCAGTTCTTC. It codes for CASSEGQTFNEQFF.

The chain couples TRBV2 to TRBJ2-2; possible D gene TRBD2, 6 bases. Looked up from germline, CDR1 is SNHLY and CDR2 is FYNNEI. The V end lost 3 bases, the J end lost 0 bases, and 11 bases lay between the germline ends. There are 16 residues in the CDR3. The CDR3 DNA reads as TGTGCCAGCAGTGATATACCGGGGGCGAACACCGGGGAGCTGTTTTTT. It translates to CASSDIPGANTGELFF.

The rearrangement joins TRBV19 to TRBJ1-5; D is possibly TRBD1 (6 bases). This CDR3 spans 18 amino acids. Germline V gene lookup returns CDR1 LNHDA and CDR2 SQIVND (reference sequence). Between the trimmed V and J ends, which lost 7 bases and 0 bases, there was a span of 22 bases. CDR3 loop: CASNPGQKPQNSNQPQHF. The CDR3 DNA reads TGTGCCAGTAACCCGGGACAAAAGCCCCAGAATAGCAATCAGCCCCAGCATTTT.

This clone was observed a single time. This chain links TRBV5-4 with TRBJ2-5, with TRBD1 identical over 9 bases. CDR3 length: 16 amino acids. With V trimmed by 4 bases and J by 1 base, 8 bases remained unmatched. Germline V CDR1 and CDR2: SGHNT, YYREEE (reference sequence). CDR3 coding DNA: TGTGCCAGCAGCCCCCGGGACAGGGATAGCCAAGAGACCCAGTACTTC. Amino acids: CASSPRDRDSQETQYF.

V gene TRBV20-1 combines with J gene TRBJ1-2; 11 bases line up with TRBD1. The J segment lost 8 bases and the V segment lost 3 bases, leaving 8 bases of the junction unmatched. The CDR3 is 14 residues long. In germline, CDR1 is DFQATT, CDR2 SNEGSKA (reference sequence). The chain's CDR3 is CSASGQGALYGYTF. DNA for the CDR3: TGCAGTGCTAGTGGACAGGGGGCATTATACGGCTACACCTTC.

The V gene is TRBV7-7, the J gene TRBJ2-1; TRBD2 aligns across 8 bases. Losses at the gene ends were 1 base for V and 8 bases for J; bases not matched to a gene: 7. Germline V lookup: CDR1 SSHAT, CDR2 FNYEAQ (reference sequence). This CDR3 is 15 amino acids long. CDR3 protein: CASSLGTSILDEQFF. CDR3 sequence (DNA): TGTGCCAGCAGCTTAGGGACTAGCATTTTGGATGAGCAGTTCTTC.

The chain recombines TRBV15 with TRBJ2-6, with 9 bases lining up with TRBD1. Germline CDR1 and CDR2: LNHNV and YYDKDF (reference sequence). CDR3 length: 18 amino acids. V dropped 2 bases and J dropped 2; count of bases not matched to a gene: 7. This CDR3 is CATSRWTGATPGANVLTF. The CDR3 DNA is TGTGCCACCAGCAGATGGACAGGGGCAACTCCTGGGGCCAACGTCCTGACTTTC.

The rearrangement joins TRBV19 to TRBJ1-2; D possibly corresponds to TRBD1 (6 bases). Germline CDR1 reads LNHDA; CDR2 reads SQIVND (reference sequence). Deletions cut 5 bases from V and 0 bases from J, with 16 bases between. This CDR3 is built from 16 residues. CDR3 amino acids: CASSANLRGANYGYTF. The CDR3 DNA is TGTGCCAGTAGTGCAAACCTCAGGGGAGCTAACTATGGCTACACCTTC.

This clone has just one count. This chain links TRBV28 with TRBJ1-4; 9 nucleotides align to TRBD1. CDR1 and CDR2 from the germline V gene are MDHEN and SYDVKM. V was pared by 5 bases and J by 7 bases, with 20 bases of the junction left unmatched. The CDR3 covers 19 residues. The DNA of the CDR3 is TGTGCCAGCAGTGAGGGGGCAACAACGCCACAGGGGGCGAGTGAAAAACTGTTTTTT. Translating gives CASSEGATTPQGASEKLFF.

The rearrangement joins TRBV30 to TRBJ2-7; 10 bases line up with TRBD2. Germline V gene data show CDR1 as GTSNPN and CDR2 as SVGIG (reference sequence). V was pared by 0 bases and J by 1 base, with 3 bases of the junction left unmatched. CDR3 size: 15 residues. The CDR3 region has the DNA TGTGCCTGGAGTGTTCGGACTAGCGGATCCTACGAGCAGTACTTC. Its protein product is CAWSVRTSGSYEQYF.

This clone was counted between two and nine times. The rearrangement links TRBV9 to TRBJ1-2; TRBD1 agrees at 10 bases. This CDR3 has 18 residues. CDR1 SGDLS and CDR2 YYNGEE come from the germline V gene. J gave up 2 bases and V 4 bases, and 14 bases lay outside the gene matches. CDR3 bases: TGTGCCAGCAGCCCCCGCCGCGGGACAGGGGAAAGAAACTATGGCTACACCTTC. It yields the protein CASSPRRGTGERNYGYTF.

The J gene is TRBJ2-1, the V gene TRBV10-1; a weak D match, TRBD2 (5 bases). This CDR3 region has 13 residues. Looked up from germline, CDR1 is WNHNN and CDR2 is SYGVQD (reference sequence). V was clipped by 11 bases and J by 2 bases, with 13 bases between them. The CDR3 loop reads CAVPGGPYNEQFF. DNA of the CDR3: TGCGCCGTCCCGGGCGGGCCCTACAATGAGCAGTTCTTC.